These 30 T cell receptor beta chains came from one sample sequenced in a study of blood T cell repertoires in COVID-19. Assay: immunoSEQ multiplex PCR; the TCRdb copy retains only in-frame clones and omits some. The repertoire holds about 200,000 clones, with around 80% as singletons. Sequenced: PBMCs or T cells enriched from blood (not recorded which). Every receptor here comes from a woman between 45 and 60 years old with acute COVID-19.

This clone has a handful of counts. The V call is TRBV11-2, the J call TRBJ2-3; TRBD2 aligns across 8 bases. The V gene's germline CDR1 is SGHAT and CDR2 FQNNGV. The V gene end was trimmed by 5 bases and the J gene end by 11 bases; junction bases not matched to a gene: 9. The CDR3 runs to 13 residues. CDR3 DNA sequence: TGTGCCAGCAGCCAGATCGGGGGGGCTTGGCAGTATTTT. Its translation: CASSQIGGAWQYF.

The chain is built from TRBV28 and TRBJ1-2; TRBD1 aligns across 7 bases. V lost 6 bases, J lost 5 bases, and 18 bases stayed unmatched. The CDR3 length is 17 residues. Germline V gives CDR1 MDHEN, CDR2 SYDVKM. The CDR3: CASRLPLLGGPQYGYTF. DNA for the CDR3: TGTGCCAGCAGACTTCCCCTACTAGGGGGCCCACAATATGGCTACACCTTC.

This clone showed up just once. The V gene is TRBV7-2, the J gene TRBJ1-3; D is uncertain. The germline V gene has CDR1 SGHTA and CDR2 FQGNSA. The CDR3 extends over 16 amino acids. V lost 1 base to trimming and J lost 8 bases, with 18 bases between them. CDR3: CASSLEARLRGDTIYF. CDR3 DNA: TGTGCCAGCAGCTTAGAGGCGAGGCTCAGAGGAGACACCATATATTTT.

The chain couples TRBV25-1 to TRBJ2-1, with D possibly being TRBD1 (7 bases). Germline V gives CDR1 MGHDK, CDR2 SYGVNS. V lost 4 bases, J lost 0 bases, and 10 bases lay in between. This CDR3 region has 15 residues. The CDR3 is CASSAGGSSYNEQFF. The CDR3 DNA follows: TGTGCCAGCAGTGCAGGGGGGAGCTCCTACAATGAGCAGTTCTTC.

The rearrangement uses TRBV28 and TRBJ1-6, with D uncertain. Trimming pared 4 bases from V and 6 bases from J, leaving 13 bases between. This CDR3 region has 15 residues. The germline CDR1 and CDR2 sequences are MDHEN and SYDVKM. CDR3 residues: CASSSYSQSNSPLHF. The CDR3 nucleotides read TGTGCCAGCAGTTCCTACAGTCAATCTAATTCACCCCTCCACTTT. Variable domain in full (rest from reference TRBV28 and TRBJ1-6): DVKVTQSSRYLVKRTGEKVFLECVQDMDHENMFWYRQDPGLGLRLIYFSYDVKMKEKGDIPEGYSVSREKKERFSLILESASTNQTSMYLCASSSYSQSNSPLHFGNGTRLTVT.

The chain is built from TRBV11-3 and TRBJ2-5; the D gene is possibly TRBD2 (6 bases). This CDR3 spans 15 amino acids. With 1 base removed from V and 0 bases from J, the gap between germline ends came to 9 bases. Germline V CDR1 and CDR2: SGHNT, YENEEA. As DNA, the CDR3 is TGTGCCAGCAGCTTAGGCCGGGGGTACCAAGAGACCCAGTACTTC. It translates to CASSLGRGYQETQYF.

CDR3 loop: CASSPSGGLGEAFF. The CDR3 DNA is TGTGCCAGCTCACCCAGCGGGGGCCTGGGTGAAGCTTTCTTT. V gene TRBV18 combines with J gene TRBJ1-1, with D perhaps matching TRBD1 (6 bases). V gave up 3 bases and J gave up 7 bases, with 15 bases separating them. This CDR3 comprises 14 residues. Germline lookup yields CDR1 KGHSH and CDR2 LQKENI.

V usage is TRBV20-1 and J usage is TRBJ2-5; D may be TRBD2 (6 bases). Germline V gives CDR1 DFQATT, CDR2 SNEGSKA (reference sequence). This CDR3 spans 11 amino acids. The CDR3 region has the DNA TGCAGCGCGGGGTTGCAGCAGACCCAGTACTTC. It yields the protein CSAGLQQTQYF.

V and J are TRBV9 and TRBJ2-4; 7 bases map to TRBD1. The CDR3 extends over 18 amino acids. Trimming at V came to 0 bases and at J to 8 bases, leaving 17 bases not matched to a gene. Germline-derived CDR1 and CDR2 are SGDLS and YYNGEE. In nucleotides, the CDR3 is TGTGCCAGCAGCGTAGCTCCGGGGCCTCAGGGGGAAGGGGACATTCAGTACTTC. It translates to CASSVAPGPQGEGDIQYF. Complete variable domain (other parts from reference TRBV9 and TRBJ2-4): DSGVTQTPKHLITATGQRVTLRCSPRSGDLSVYWYQQSLDQGLQFLIQYYNGEERAKGNILERFSAQQFPDLHSELNLSSLELGDSALYFCASSVAPGPQGEGDIQYFGAGTRLSVL.

The rearrangement joins TRBV29-1 to TRBJ2-5; D remains ambiguous. This CDR3 spans 12 amino acids. V gave up 4 bases and J gave up 1 base, with 7 bases separating them. CDR1 SQVTM and CDR2 ANQGSEA come from the germline V gene. The CDR3 loop is CSVVPRQETQYF. The CDR3, as DNA: TGCAGCGTTGTACCGCGCCAAGAGACCCAGTACTTC.

The chain uses TRBV6-1 and TRBJ1-5; no reliable D call. V shed 0 bases and J shed 7 bases, with 13 bases lying between them. This CDR3 is built from 15 residues. Per the germline V gene, CDR1 is MNHNS and CDR2 is SASEGT. The CDR3 sequence: CASSEAGRVEQPQHF. CDR3 DNA: TGTGCCAGCAGTGAAGCTGGGAGGGTAGAACAGCCCCAGCATTTT.

This clone was detected only once. The V gene is TRBV6-4, the J gene TRBJ2-2; 10 positions match TRBD1. This CDR3 region has 17 residues. The V gene's germline CDR1 is MRHNA and CDR2 SNTAGT. The V gene end was trimmed by 6 bases and the J gene end by 6 bases; junction bases not matched to a gene: 13. This CDR3 reads CASRRQGATSGAGELFF. CDR3 nucleotides: TGTGCCAGCAGGAGACAGGGGGCCACATCGGGGGCCGGGGAGCTGTTTTTT.

As DNA, the CDR3 is TGCGCCAGCAGCCAGGGAAGAGGGGGCGTAATCCATGAGCAGTTCTTC. As protein: CASSQGRGGVIHEQFF. J is TRBJ2-1 and V is TRBV5-1; 7 bases map to TRBD1. The CDR3 sequence is 16 residues long. Germline loops: CDR1 SGHRS, CDR2 YFSETQ. V was pared by 4 bases and J by 8 bases, with 15 bases of the junction left unmatched. Full variable domain (rest looked up from reference TRBV5-1 and TRBJ2-1): KAGVTQTPRYLIKTRGQQVTLSCSPISGHRSVSWYQQTPGQGLQFLFEYFSETQRNKGNFPGRFSGRQFSNSRSEMNVSTLELGDSALYLCASSQGRGGVIHEQFFGPGTRLTVL.

Written as DNA, the CDR3 is TGCGCCAGCAGCCCCGGAGGCGGGGCAGCTAATCAGCCCCAGCATTTT. The encoded protein is CASSPGGGAANQPQHF. This sequence joins TRBV5-1 and TRBJ1-5, with a tentative D call TRBD1 (5 bases). This CDR3 is built from 16 residues. V was shortened by 4 bases and J by 4 bases, with 18 bases between the two germline ends. Looked up from germline, CDR1 is SGHRS and CDR2 is YFSETQ.

V is TRBV7-9 and J is TRBJ2-6; 10 bases match TRBD2. The germline V gene has CDR1 SEHNR and CDR2 FQNEAQ (reference sequence). V shed 6 bases, J shed 0 bases, and the junction held 5 bases outside the gene matches. The CDR3 runs to 17 residues. The CDR3 nucleotides are TGTGCCAGCAGGCCGGGACTAGCGACCTCTGGGGCCAACGTCCTGACTTTC. Protein: CASRPGLATSGANVLTF.

The chain combines TRBV6-5 with TRBJ2-1; 9 nucleotides align to TRBD2. Trimming took 5 bases from V and 0 from J; bases not matched to a gene: 2. The CDR3 extends over 15 amino acids. Germline V CDR1 and CDR2: MNHEY, SVGAGI. Here the CDR3 DNA reads TGTGCCAGCAGTCATAGCGGGGGCTCCTACAATGAGCAGTTCTTC. This encodes CASSHSGGSYNEQFF.

The rearrangement uses TRBV5-1 and TRBJ2-1; 13 nucleotides align to TRBD2. Germline V gives CDR1 SGHRS, CDR2 YFSETQ. The CDR3 sequence is 15 residues long. J lost 9 bases, V lost 2 bases, and 5 bases had no gene match. CDR3 bases: TGCGCCAGCAGCTTACTAGCGGGGGGGCAGAGTGAGCAGTTCTTC. This gives the protein CASSLLAGGQSEQFF.

The V call is TRBV6-4, the J call TRBJ1-1; D unclear. The ends were cut back, 2 bases at V and 1 base at J, with 8 bases in the middle. In germline, CDR1 is MRHNA, CDR2 SNTAGT. This CDR3 is built from 14 residues. CDR3: CASSDHSQNTEAFF. The CDR3 DNA reads as TGTGCCAGCAGTGACCACAGCCAGAACACTGAAGCTTTCTTT.

The chain is built from TRBV7-8 and TRBJ1-1; D is uncertain. Germline V CDR1 and CDR2: SGHVS, FQNEAQ. Trimming took off 5 bases at V and 5 bases at J, with 9 bases between the two ends. CDR3 length: 12 residues. CDR3 sequence reads: CASSPAVTEAFF. CDR3 in DNA: TGTGCCAGCAGCCCAGCGGTAACTGAAGCTTTCTTT.

This chain joins TRBV5-4 and TRBJ1-2; no clear D gene. Germline V gives CDR1 SGHNT, CDR2 YYREEE (reference sequence). The CDR3 contains 20 residues. Deletions cut 0 bases from V and 0 bases from J, with 24 bases between. CDR3 coding DNA: TGTGCCAGCAGCTTGGCCCGAGGTTTCGGCAGCCGAGTAGCTAACTATGGCTACACCTTC. It codes for CASSLARGFGSRVANYGYTF.

The CDR3 sequence is CASSQDGVVGGGNTEAFF. The CDR3 DNA sequence: TGTGCCAGCAGCCAAGACGGTGTGGTGGGGGGTGGTAACACTGAAGCTTTCTTT. The chain recombines TRBV3-1 (or the pseudogene TRBV3-2) with TRBJ1-1; D may be TRBD1 (5 bases). The CDR3 consists of 18 residues. V dropped 0 bases and J dropped 2 bases, with 19 bases sitting between them. The germline gives CDR1 LGHDT, CDR2 YNNKEL (reference sequence).

The V call is TRBV19, the J call TRBJ1-6; maybe TRBD1 (5 bases). V lost 10 bases to trimming and J lost 2 bases, with 12 bases between them. Germline V gene sequence: CDR1 LNHDA, CDR2 SQIVND (reference sequence). There are 14 residues in the CDR3. CDR3 DNA sequence: TGTGCCACCACAGACAGAACCTATAATTCACCCCTCCACTTT. Amino acids: CATTDRTYNSPLHF. The full variable domain, in which reference TRBV19 and TRBJ1-6 provide the parts outside the CDR3, is DGGITQSPKYLFRKEGQNVTLSCEQNLNHDAMYWYRQDPGQGLRLIYYSQIVNDFQKGDIAEGYSVSREKKESFPLTVTSAQKNPTAFYLCATTDRTYNSPLHFGNGTRLTVT.

The DNA for the CDR3 is TGTGCCACCAGTGACCCGACAGAATACACCGGGGAGCTGTTTTTT. Encoded protein: CATSDPTEYTGELFF. The chain has TRBV24-1 and TRBJ2-2, with D maybe TRBD1 (5 bases). The CDR3 totals 15 residues. The V and J ends lost 4 bases and 3 bases respectively, with 11 bases between them. Germline V gene data show CDR1 as KGHDR and CDR2 as SFDVKD.

The sample holds a few counts of this clone. The V gene is TRBV2, the J gene TRBJ1-5, with unresolved D. The V gene's germline CDR1 is SNHLY and CDR2 FYNNEI. This CDR3 spans 13 amino acids. The ends were cut back, 4 bases at V and 8 bases at J, with 12 bases in the middle. The CDR3 loop reads CASSGREREPQHF. Here the CDR3 DNA reads TGTGCCAGCAGTGGCCGGGAACGGGAGCCCCAGCATTTT.

The rearrangement uses TRBV11-3 and TRBJ2-1; 9 nucleotides match TRBD2. The J segment lost 8 bases and the V segment lost 3 bases, leaving 5 bases of the junction unmatched. Germline V lookup: CDR1 SGHNT, CDR2 YENEEA. The CDR3 is 14 amino acids. The chain's CDR3 is CASSLRGGADEQFF. CDR3 nucleotides: TGTGCCAGCAGCTTGCGGGGGGGCGCCGATGAGCAGTTCTTC.

The chain employs TRBV30 and TRBJ1-2; D remains ambiguous. The CDR3 loop spans 12 amino acids. The V end was cut by 0 bases, the J end by 1 base, with 3 bases between. Germline CDR1 is GTSNPN and CDR2 is SVGIG (reference sequence). CDR3 sequence (DNA): TGTGCCTGGAGTGTCCTTAACTATGGCTACACCTTC. This codes for CAWSVLNYGYTF.

The chain carries TRBV28 and TRBJ1-6, with 9 positions matching TRBD1. V was pared by 7 bases and J by 8 bases, with 9 bases of the junction left unmatched. This CDR3 contains 15 residues. CDR1 MDHEN and CDR2 SYDVKM come from the germline V gene. The CDR3 spells CASIPGTGRDSPLHF. Here the CDR3 DNA reads TGTGCCAGCATCCCCGGGACAGGGAGGGATTCACCCCTCCACTTT.

Comments on this clone: A junction end diverges from the germline sequence, so it may reflect a read error. The gene calls are TRBV30 and TRBJ1-5; TRBD1 might be the D (5 bases). Germline assignment: CDR1 GTSNPN and CDR2 SVGIG (reference sequence). CDR3 length: 13 amino acids. This CDR3 reads CAWGVGGNQPQHF. CDR3 DNA sequence: TGTGCCTGGGGTGTAGGGGGCAATCAGCCCCAGCATTTT.

The chain combines TRBV20-1 with TRBJ1-4, with unresolved D. The CDR3 is made up of 11 amino acids. The germline gives CDR1 DFQATT, CDR2 SNEGSKA (reference sequence). V dropped 5 bases and J dropped 5 bases, with 6 bases sitting between them. In DNA form, the CDR3 reads TGCAGTGCTGAACTAAATGAAAAACTGTTTTTT. Translating it yields CSAELNEKLFF.

This rearrangement joins TRBV7-2 to TRBJ1-2; 10 bases are shared with TRBD1. The CDR3 is made up of 16 amino acids. J gave up 7 bases and V 5 bases, and 13 bases lay outside the gene matches. The germline gives CDR1 SGHTA, CDR2 FQGNSA. The DNA of the CDR3 is TGTGCCAGCAGCGCCCGGTCGGGACAGGGGAATGTTGGCTACACCTTC. Protein: CASSARSGQGNVGYTF.